Following are 31 T cell receptor beta chains from one sample sequenced in a study of vaccination and CD4 T cells after COVID-19. Their antigens are not known. Treatment: roughly 10-day PBMC culture with coronavirus spike peptide pools or control peptides (ViraFEST assay). Researchers collected the unexposed donor's CD4+ T cells before the COVID-19 pandemic (2011-2018). The Oncomine TCR Beta short-read assay was applied to DNA of cultured CD4+ T cells. Someone extracted genomic DNA from cultured CD4+ T cells. TCRdb used MiXCR to reprocess the PCR reads, holding one entry per CDR3 protein. The sample lists fewer than 10,000 distinct CDR3 sequences, about 32% seen once, with less than 35% in the top ten. Sequencing was done on a sample of CD4+ T cells from blood, cultured in vitro. All receptors come from a human donor in good health.

V is TRBV6-1 and J is TRBJ1-1; 8 bases map to TRBD1. Trimming took 6 bases from V and 5 from J; bases not matched to a gene: 5. CDR3 size: 13 residues. CDR1 and CDR2 (germline): MNHNS, SASEGT. The CDR3 coding sequence is TGTGCCAGCAGACCCTGGACAGGGACTGAAGCTTTCTTT. This codes for CASRPWTGTEAFF.

The chain is built from TRBV19 and TRBJ1-1; 9 nucleotides match TRBD1. CDR3 length: 15 residues. Germline CDR1 is LNHDA and CDR2 is SQIVND (reference sequence). The V and J ends lost 5 bases and 5 bases, in that order; junction bases with no gene match: 9. The DNA of the CDR3 is TGTGCCAGTAGTTTAAGGACAGGGGCCGGGACTGAAGCTTTCTTT. The encoded protein is CASSLRTGAGTEAFF.

The chain uses TRBV19 and TRBJ2-7; 8 nucleotides line up with TRBD1. The ends lost 10 bases at V and 2 bases at J; junction bases unmatched: 7. Germline V gene data show CDR1 as LNHDA and CDR2 as SQIVND (reference sequence). The CDR3 length is 13 residues. CDR3: CATRDRLAYEQYF. The CDR3 DNA follows: TGTGCCACCCGGGACAGGCTCGCCTACGAGCAGTACTTC.

The chain couples TRBV11-2 to TRBJ2-1; no reliable D call. The V and J ends lost 5 bases and 9 bases respectively, with 14 bases between them. CDR3 length: 13 residues. Germline-derived CDR1 and CDR2 are SGHAT and FQNNGV. Written as DNA, the CDR3 is TGTGCCAGCAGCCGTACTACCGGCATTGAGCAGTTCTTC. It specifies CASSRTTGIEQFF. The whole variable domain, filled in from reference TRBV11-2 and TRBJ2-1, reads EAGVAQSPRYKIIEKRQSVAFWCNPISGHATLYWYQQILGQGPKLLIQFQNNGVVDDSQLPKDRFSAERLKGVDSTLKIQPAKLEDSAVYLCASSRTTGIEQFFGPGTRLTVL.

This rearrangement joins TRBV15 to TRBJ2-6; TRBD1 or TRBD2 may be the D gene (5 bases each). The CDR3 spans 15 residues. Germline V gene lookup returns CDR1 LNHNV and CDR2 YYDKDF (reference sequence). The germline V and J ends were trimmed by 7 bases and 0 bases, with 10 bases remaining between them. The CDR3 spells CATTGTFSGANVLTF. The CDR3 region has the DNA TGTGCCACCACCGGGACCTTCTCTGGGGCCAACGTCCTGACTTTC.

This clonotype was detected a few times. The CDR3 sequence: CASSLAGGGYEQYF. DNA of the CDR3: TGTGCCAGCAGCTTAGCGGGGGGGGGCTACGAGCAGTACTTC. The rearrangement uses TRBV7-2 and TRBJ2-7, with 7 nucleotides matching TRBD2. The length of the CDR3 is 14 residues. Germline V CDR1 and CDR2: SGHTA, FQGNSA. V was clipped by 0 bases and J by 3 bases; unmatched bases: 2.

This clonotype was seen only a few times. The V and J genes are TRBV27 and TRBJ2-5, with D possibly being TRBD1 (6 bases). V lost 0 bases and J 0 bases, leaving 14 bases between the germline ends. This CDR3 is 17 amino acids long. Germline-derived CDR1 and CDR2 are MNHEY and SMNVEV (reference sequence). CDR3 nucleotide sequence: TGTGCCAGCAGTTTATCTCGGGGCAGGGGAGACCAAGAGACCCAGTACTTC. It yields the protein CASSLSRGRGDQETQYF.

V is TRBV12-3 or TRBV12-4 and J is TRBJ2-7; D is perhaps TRBD2 (6 bases). This CDR3 is built from 16 residues. Trimming cost V 5 bases and J 8 bases, with 25 bases left between them. The CDR3 is CASSHRAPGEADKQYF. The DNA for the CDR3 is TGTGCCAGCAGTCACCGGGCCCCGGGGGAAGCCGATAAGCAGTACTTC.

As to this clonotype: Just one base apart from a much larger clone, this may be a read error. The chain joins TRBV5-6 to TRBJ1-3; D call uncertain. This CDR3 has 15 amino acids. From germline, CDR1 is SGHDT and CDR2 YYEEEE. This CDR3 reads CASSLAGGNGNAIYF. Written as DNA, the CDR3 is TGTGCCAGCAGCTTGGCCGGCGGGAACGGAAACGCCATATATTTT.

J is TRBJ2-7 and V is TRBV20-1, with D unresolved. This CDR3 has 11 residues. The germline CDR1 and CDR2 sequences are DFQATT and SNEGSKA (reference sequence). Trimming took off 0 bases at V and 3 bases at J, with 3 bases between the two ends. The CDR3 region is CSARDFYEQYF. DNA of the CDR3: TGCAGTGCTAGAGACTTCTACGAGCAGTACTTC.

The chain is built from TRBV28 and TRBJ2-5, with 12 bases matching TRBD2. Germline V gene sequence: CDR1 MDHEN, CDR2 SYDVKM. V shed 2 bases, J shed 6 bases, and the junction held 13 bases outside the gene matches. This CDR3 is 18 amino acids long. The CDR3 loop is CASSLGVVGTSGRKTQYF. The CDR3 region has the DNA TGTGCCAGCAGTTTAGGTGTGGTTGGTACTAGCGGGAGGAAGACCCAGTACTTC.

The CDR3 bases are TGTGCCAGCACCCCTCCGGCGTGGCGGGCGGTCTCCAATGAGCAGTTCTTC. Translated, it gives CASTPPAWRAVSNEQFF. J is TRBJ2-1 and V is TRBV25-1; tentative D call: TRBD2 (5 bases). The germline CDR1 and CDR2 sequences are MGHDK and SYGVNS. Trimming removed 7 bases at V and 6 bases at J, with 25 bases between. The CDR3 runs to 17 residues.

The chain combines TRBV24-1 with TRBJ2-1, with a possible D match to TRBD2 (6 bases). Germline-derived CDR1 and CDR2 are KGHDR and SFDVKD. The CDR3 sequence is 17 residues long. V was cut by 2 bases and J by 2 bases, with 15 bases left in between. This CDR3 is CATSDSRWRGAYNEQFF. The DNA for the CDR3 is TGTGCCACCAGTGATTCTCGTTGGCGGGGAGCCTACAATGAGCAGTTCTTC.

This chain uses TRBV20-1 with TRBJ1-3; D gene ambiguous. The length of the CDR3 is 15 residues. V was clipped by 5 bases and J by 0 bases, with 14 bases between them. Germline V gene data show CDR1 as DFQATT and CDR2 as SNEGSKA (reference sequence). CDR3 loop: CSAGKGNRSGNTIYF. The CDR3 DNA reads as TGCAGTGCTGGGAAAGGGAATCGCTCTGGAAACACCATATATTTT.

The chain joins TRBV24-1 to TRBJ2-4, with 9 positions matching TRBD2. The CDR3 is made up of 18 amino acids. Germline V gene data show CDR1 as KGHDR and CDR2 as SFDVKD. Unmatched junction bases numbered 14, after V lost 9 bases and J lost 0 bases. The CDR3 DNA reads TGTGCCACCGACACGGAGCGGGAGGTCCTCACAGCCAAAAACATTCAGTACTTC. It codes for CATDTEREVLTAKNIQYF.

As DNA, the CDR3 is TGTGCCAGCTCAGGCCTGGAGTTCTACACCGGGGAGCTGTTTTTT. Translating gives CASSGLEFYTGELFF. The chain links TRBV27 to TRBJ2-2; no clear D. V lost 8 bases and J lost 3, with 16 bases in between. This CDR3 is 15 amino acids long. Germline assignment: CDR1 MNHEY and CDR2 SMNVEV (reference sequence).

This chain links TRBV6-2 or TRBV6-3 with TRBJ1-1; D is ambiguous. This CDR3 is built from 14 residues. V dropped 7 bases and J dropped 1 base, with 13 bases sitting between them. CDR1 and CDR2 (germline): MNHEY, SVGEGT. CDR3 nucleotide sequence: TGTGCCAGCATCCCCTGGGGAGGGAACACTGAAGCTTTCTTT. Protein: CASIPWGGNTEAFF.

The chain joins TRBV30 to TRBJ2-5; D perhaps matches TRBD2 (5 bases). Germline V gives CDR1 GTSNPN, CDR2 SVGIG (reference sequence). V shed 0 bases and J shed 2 bases, with 16 bases lying between them. The CDR3 is made up of 16 amino acids. CDR3 loop: CAWSVRGFTGQETQYF. The CDR3 region has the DNA TGTGCCTGGAGTGTACGAGGGTTTACGGGGCAAGAGACCCAGTACTTC.

The chain joins TRBV20-1 to TRBJ2-3, with D possibly being TRBD2 (6 bases). This CDR3 is 14 amino acids long. The germline V gene has CDR1 DFQATT and CDR2 SNEGSKA (reference sequence). V was cut by 6 bases and J by 4 bases, with 17 bases left in between. The chain's CDR3 is CSARTGGAPDTQYF. DNA for the CDR3: TGCAGTGCCCGTACAGGAGGGGCCCCAGATACGCAGTATTTT.

The sample holds a few counts of this clonotype. The chain links TRBV6-2 or TRBV6-3 to TRBJ1-1, with D unclear. Germline CDR1 reads MNHEY; CDR2 reads SVGEGT. The CDR3 contains 15 residues. V lost 6 bases, J lost 0 bases, and 14 bases lay in between. DNA of the CDR3: TGTGCCAGCAGCCCAGTCCGGCAGTTGAACACTGAAGCTTTCTTT. Its protein product is CASSPVRQLNTEAFF.

The chain uses TRBV12-3 or TRBV12-4 and TRBJ2-7; TRBD1 might be the D (5 bases). The CDR3 is made up of 13 amino acids. Trimming stripped 3 bases from V and 6 bases from J, with 12 bases between. CDR3 sequence (DNA): TGTGCCAGCAGTTTGAACAGGCAGGGCGAGCAGTACTTC. Encoded protein: CASSLNRQGEQYF.

This clonotype was seen only a few times. The chain combines TRBV7-3 with TRBJ2-3; D remains unclear. The V gene lost 5 bases and the J gene lost 0 bases, with 6 bases spanning the gap. The length of the CDR3 is 13 residues. Germline values: CDR1 SGHTA, CDR2 FQGTGA. CDR3 amino acids: CASSRLSTDTQYF. The CDR3 bases are TGTGCCAGCAGCCGTCTCAGCACAGATACGCAGTATTTT.

The chain carries TRBV12-3 or TRBV12-4 and TRBJ2-1; TRBD2 might be the D (5 bases). The CDR3 loop spans 13 amino acids. V dropped 6 bases and J dropped 2 bases, with 8 bases sitting between them. The DNA of the CDR3 is TGTGCCAGCAGAGGAGCGGCCTACAATGAGCAGTTCTTC. Its translation: CASRGAAYNEQFF.

The V call is TRBV5-6, the J call TRBJ2-1; D not resolved. Trimming pared 2 bases from V and 7 bases from J, leaving 16 bases between. CDR3 length equals 15 residues. The germline gives CDR1 SGHDT, CDR2 YYEEEE. In DNA form, the CDR3 reads TGTGCCAGCAGCTTTGTAGGGTTGACGAGGAATGAGCAGTTCTTC. Its protein is CASSFVGLTRNEQFF.

Worth noting for this clonotype: One junction end disagrees with the germline gene, perhaps due to a read error. The rearrangement links TRBV9 to TRBJ2-5, with D possibly TRBD1 on 5 matching bases. CDR1 is SGDLS and CDR2 is YYNGEE in the germline V gene. The CDR3 loop spans 15 amino acids. The CDR3 region is CASSVGGGVQETQYF. The CDR3 DNA follows: TGTGCCAGCAGCGTAGGGGGCGGCGTTCAAGAGACTCAGTACTTC.

This chain joins TRBV20-1 and TRBJ2-7; 12 bases align to TRBD2. The V segment lost 6 bases and the J segment 1 base; nucleotides outside the gene matches: 4. This CDR3 spans 14 amino acids. Germline CDR1 is DFQATT and CDR2 is SNEGSKA (reference sequence). As DNA, the CDR3 is TGCAGTGCACGGACTAGCGGGAAATCCTACGAGCAGTACTTC. This gives the protein CSARTSGKSYEQYF.

Notes on this clonotype: The junction departs from germline at one end; a sequencing error may be responsible. V and J are TRBV19 and TRBJ1-2; the D is unclear. CDR3 length: 14 residues. From germline, CDR1 is LNHDA and CDR2 SQIVND (reference sequence). CDR3 DNA sequence: TGTGCTAGTAGTCCCCGGGGTTCGGGCTATGGCTACACCTTC. Protein product: CASSPRGSGYGYTF.

The rearrangement uses TRBV5-4 and TRBJ2-7; tentatively, D is TRBD2 (6 bases). Germline V gives CDR1 SGHNT, CDR2 YYREEE (reference sequence). With 1 base removed from V and 4 bases from J, the gap between germline ends came to 24 bases. The CDR3 is made up of 18 amino acids. The CDR3 DNA sequence: TGTGCCAGCAGCTTGCTGGGCCTTAGCGGCCTATTTATATACGAGCAGTACTTC. This sequence encodes CASSLLGLSGLFIYEQYF.

This clonotype was detected only a few times. At one of its ends the junction is not consistent with the germline gene, which may arise from a read error. The chain recombines TRBV7-9 with TRBJ1-1, with TRBD1 matching 10 bases. This CDR3 has 11 residues. Germline V gene lookup returns CDR1 SEHNR and CDR2 FQNEAQ (reference sequence). CDR3 loop: CASSVDRGVSF. CDR3 nucleotides: TGTGCCAGCAGCGTGGACAGGGGGGTCAGCTTT.

The chain uses TRBV6-5 and TRBJ2-5, with TRBD1 matching 9 bases. Germline V gene lookup returns CDR1 MNHEY and CDR2 SVGAGI. Trimming took 6 bases from V and 5 from J; bases not matched to a gene: 4. CDR3 length equals 13 residues. Here the CDR3 reads CASSYGTGETQYF. CDR3 nucleotides: TGTGCCAGCAGCTACGGGACAGGGGAGACCCAGTACTTC.

The chain carries TRBV27 and TRBJ1-2, with 11 bases lining up with TRBD1. CDR1 MNHEY and CDR2 SMNVEV come from the germline V gene (reference sequence). The CDR3 is made up of 17 amino acids. Trimming removed 6 bases from V and 7 bases from J; junction bases left unmatched: 16. The CDR3 region has the DNA TGTGCCAGCAGCCTTAGGGGACAGGGGGGGGAAGAGGGTGGCTACACCTTC. The encoded protein is CASSLRGQGGEEGGYTF.